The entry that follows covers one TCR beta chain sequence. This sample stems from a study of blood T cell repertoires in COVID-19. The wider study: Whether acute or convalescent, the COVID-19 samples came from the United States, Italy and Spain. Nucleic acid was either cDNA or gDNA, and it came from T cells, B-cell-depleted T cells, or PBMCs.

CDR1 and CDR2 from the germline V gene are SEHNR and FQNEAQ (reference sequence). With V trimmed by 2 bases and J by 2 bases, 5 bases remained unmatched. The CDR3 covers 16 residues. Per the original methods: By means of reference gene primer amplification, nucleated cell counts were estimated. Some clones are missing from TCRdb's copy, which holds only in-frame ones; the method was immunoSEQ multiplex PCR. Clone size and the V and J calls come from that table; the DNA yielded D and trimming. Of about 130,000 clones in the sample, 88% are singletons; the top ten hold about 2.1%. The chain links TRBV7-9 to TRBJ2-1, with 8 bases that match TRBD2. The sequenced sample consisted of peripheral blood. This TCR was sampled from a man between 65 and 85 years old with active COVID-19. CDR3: CASSLKLADPYNEQFF. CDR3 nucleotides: TGTGCCAGCAGCTTAAAACTAGCGGACCCCTACAATGAGCAGTTCTTC.